These 12 T cell receptor beta chains came from one sample sequenced in a study of vaccination effects on CD4 cells after COVID-19. Before sequencing took place, the ViraFEST assay used viral peptide pools to expand antigen-specific CD4+ T cells. Culture proceeded for approximately 10 days, and CD4+ T cells were then isolated. None of the vaccinated had previously contracted SARS-CoV-2, and their nucleocapsid antibodies tested negative. Method: immunoSEQ multiplex PCR; TCRdb's copy keeps in-frame clones and lacks some. The sample includes tens of thousands of clones, roughly 74% of them seen just once. These receptors have no identified antigens. The sequenced sample was CD4+ T cells from PBMCs cultured with SARS-CoV-2 spike peptides, obtained before COVID-19 vaccination. The receptors originated from a human donor who received a COVID-19 vaccine.

This chain uses TRBV14 with TRBJ2-1; D possibly corresponds to TRBD2 (6 bases). This CDR3 is 17 amino acids long. CDR1 is SGHDN and CDR2 is FVKESK in the germline V gene. V lost 2 bases and J lost 1, with 15 bases in between. The CDR3 DNA reads TGTGCCAGCAGCCAATCCCTTACGGGAGTATCCTACAATGAGCAGTTCTTC. Translated: CASSQSLTGVSYNEQFF.

The chain recombines TRBV11-3 with TRBJ2-2, with 10 nucleotides matching TRBD1. CDR1 is SGHNT, CDR2 YENEEA, per germline. The CDR3 runs to 15 residues. V shed 5 bases and J 3 bases; nucleotides not matched to a gene: 3. CDR3 residues: CASSRGTGDTGELFF. The CDR3 region has the DNA TGTGCCAGCAGCCGCGGGACAGGGGACACCGGGGAGCTGTTTTTT. Together with reference TRBV11-3 and TRBJ2-2, the CDR3 gives the full variable domain: EAGVVQSPRYKIIEKKQPVAFWCNPISGHNTLYWYLQNLGQGPELLIRYENEEAVDDSQLPKDRFSAERLKGVDSTLKIQPAELGDSAVYLCASSRGTGDTGELFFGEGSRLTVL.

The chain couples TRBV10-1 to TRBJ2-2; TRBD1 or TRBD2 may be the D gene (5 bases each). With 5 bases removed from V and 5 bases from J, the gap between germline ends came to 6 bases. CDR1 is WNHNN, CDR2 SYGVQD, per germline (reference sequence). There are 12 residues in the CDR3. The CDR3 is CASSWGTGELFF. The CDR3 coding sequence is TGCGCCAGCAGTTGGGGGACCGGGGAGCTGTTTTTT.

The gene calls are TRBV5-4 and TRBJ2-1; 9 bases are a match to TRBD2. V lost 0 bases, J lost 3 bases, and 4 bases stayed unmatched. Germline V gene sequence: CDR1 SGHNT, CDR2 YYREEE (reference sequence). The CDR3 runs to 16 residues. The CDR3 sequence is CASSLEGTSNYNEQFF. The CDR3 DNA follows: TGTGCCAGCAGCTTGGAAGGGACTAGCAACTACAATGAGCAGTTCTTC.

This clone was counted a single time. This rearrangement joins TRBV5-8 to TRBJ1-3; D may be TRBD1 (5 bases). The V gene lost 0 bases and the J gene lost 2 bases, with 9 bases spanning the gap. The CDR3 is 15 amino acids. Germline-derived CDR1 and CDR2 are SGHTS and YDEGEE. Written as DNA, the CDR3 is TGTGCCAGCAGCTTGGAAGGGGCCCCTGGAAACACCATATATTTT. This codes for CASSLEGAPGNTIYF.

This clone was counted a few times. In DNA, the CDR3 is TGTGCCAGCAGCCCCGGCGGGGCCTCCGGCTACACCTTC. Its protein product is CASSPGGASGYTF. The chain joins TRBV27 to TRBJ1-2; D may be TRBD1 (5 bases). From germline, CDR1 is MNHEY and CDR2 SMNVEV (reference sequence). Trimming took off 6 bases at V and 8 bases at J, with 16 bases between the two ends. The CDR3 loop spans 13 amino acids.

The chain has TRBV5-8 and TRBJ2-2, with a tentative D call TRBD1 (5 bases). V shed 0 bases and J shed 1 base, with 13 bases lying between them. The CDR3 has 17 residues. Germline CDR1 SGHTS, CDR2 YDEGEE. The DNA of the CDR3 is TGTGCCAGCAGCTTGGCCAAGGGGTTTAGGAACACCGGGGAGCTGTTTTTT. Translating it yields CASSLAKGFRNTGELFF. The whole variable domain, filled in from reference TRBV5-8 and TRBJ2-2, reads EAGVTQSPTHLIKTRGQQATLRCSPISGHTSVYWYQQALGLGLQFLLWYDEGEERNRGNFPPRFSGRQFPNYSSELNVNALELEDSALYLCASSLAKGFRNTGELFFGEGSRLTVL.

The rearrangement uses TRBV4-1 and TRBJ1-3; D is undetermined. CDR1 is MGHRA, CDR2 YSYEKL, per germline. V was trimmed by 0 bases and J by 1 base, leaving 10 bases between them. The CDR3 spans 16 residues. The CDR3 sequence: CASSQEGVGSGNTIYF. CDR3 nucleotide sequence: TGCGCCAGCAGCCAAGAGGGCGTAGGGTCTGGAAACACCATATATTTT.

The chain has TRBV2 and TRBJ2-1, with D tentatively TRBD2 (6 bases). The V and J ends lost 6 bases and 4 bases respectively, with 13 bases between them. This CDR3 has 14 amino acids. Germline-derived CDR1 and CDR2 are SNHLY and FYNNEI. The CDR3 reads CASSAAGLYNEQFF. CDR3 in DNA: TGTGCCAGCAGCGCCGCGGGACTTTACAATGAGCAGTTCTTC.

J is TRBJ1-1 and V is TRBV5-1; D unresolved. The germline V gene has CDR1 SGHRS and CDR2 YFSETQ. V lost 1 base to trimming and J lost 7 bases, with 8 bases between them. There are 12 residues in the CDR3. CDR3 sequence reads: CASSLSIGEAFF. DNA for the CDR3: TGCGCCAGCAGCTTGAGTATTGGTGAAGCTTTCTTT.

The chain joins TRBV27 to TRBJ1-1; the match to TRBD1 covers 9 bases. This CDR3 is built from 16 residues. V shed 2 bases and J 5 bases; nucleotides not matched to a gene: 9. CDR1 and CDR2 (germline): MNHEY, SMNVEV (reference sequence). The CDR3 here is CASSLRSGTGMTEAFF. The CDR3 coding sequence is TGTGCCAGCAGTTTAAGGTCCGGGACAGGGATGACTGAAGCTTTCTTT.

The genes are TRBV2 and TRBJ2-5, with 7 bases that match TRBD2. This CDR3 comprises 13 residues. The germline gives CDR1 SNHLY, CDR2 FYNNEI. J gave up 2 bases and V 8 bases, and 5 bases lay outside the gene matches. In DNA, the CDR3 is TGTGCCAGCCTTCCTAGCGGACAAGAGACCCAGTACTTC. Encoded protein: CASLPSGQETQYF.